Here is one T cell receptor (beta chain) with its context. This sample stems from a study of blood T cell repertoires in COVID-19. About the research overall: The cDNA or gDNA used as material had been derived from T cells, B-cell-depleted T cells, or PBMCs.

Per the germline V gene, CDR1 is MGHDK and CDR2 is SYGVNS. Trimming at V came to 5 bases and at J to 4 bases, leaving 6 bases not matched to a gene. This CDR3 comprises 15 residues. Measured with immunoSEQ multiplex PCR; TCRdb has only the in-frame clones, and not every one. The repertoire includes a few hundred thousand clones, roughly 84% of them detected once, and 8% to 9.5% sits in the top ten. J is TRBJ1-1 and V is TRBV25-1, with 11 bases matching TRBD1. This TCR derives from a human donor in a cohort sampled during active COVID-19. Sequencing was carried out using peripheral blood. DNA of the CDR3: TGTGCCAGCAGTACTCCCGGGACAGGGGGCACTGAAGCTTTCTTT. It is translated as CASSTPGTGGTEAFF. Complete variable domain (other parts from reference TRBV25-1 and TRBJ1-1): EADIYQTPRYLVIGTGKKITLECSQTMGHDKMYWYQQDPGMELHLIHYSYGVNSTEKGDLSSESTVSRIRTEHFPLTLESARPSHTSQYLCASSTPGTGGTEAFFGQGTRLTVV.